Listed below are T cell receptor beta chains from one sample, sequenced in a study of blood T cells in healthy people across ages. TCRdb re-derived calls from the 5' RACE reads in MiXCR, one entry per CDR3 protein. The table shows roughly 800,000 distinct CDR3 sequences, with roughly 64% occurring only once. The specimen sequenced was blood. The receptors were gathered from a young man in good health. CDR3s include the opening cysteine and the closing phenylalanine or tryptophan. D genes are given only for firm matches. Clone size appears in some rows only: once, few, many, or a class for an expanded clone.

J gene,V gene,clone size,D gene,CDR3 protein,CDR3 DNA
TRBJ2-7,TRBV7-9,.,.,CASSHLGRTYEQYF,TGTGCCAGCAGTCATCTGGGCAGGACCTACGAGCAGTACTTC
TRBJ2-7,TRBV6-5,few,TRBD1,CASSADRGYEQYF,TGTGCCAGCAGTGCTGACAGGGGCTACGAGCAGTACTTC
TRBJ2-5,TRBV20-1,.,.,CSARGWASQETQYF,TGCAGTGCTAGAGGGTGGGCAAGTCAAGAGACCCAGTACTTC
TRBJ2-1,TRBV27,.,TRBD1,CASSLKGQGASYEQFF,TGTGCCAGCAGTTTAAAGGGACAGGGGGCTTCTTATGAGCAGTTCTTC
TRBJ2-7,TRBV9,.,TRBD1,CASNPTGRTTYEQYF,TGTGCCAGCAACCCGACAGGGCGAACAACCTACGAGCAGTACTTC
TRBJ2-3,TRBV7-2,.,.,CRRPSTDTQYF,TGCCGACGACCGAGCACAGATACGCAGTATTTT
TRBJ2-6,TRBV12-3/TRBV12-4,.,TRBD1,CASSLNRGSSGANVLTF,TGTGCCAGCAGCCTGAACAGGGGTTCATCTGGGGCCAACGTCCTGACTTTC
TRBJ2-1,TRBV9,.,.,CASSVAGGKNNEQFF,TGTGCCAGCAGCGTGGCTGGCGGGAAAAACAATGAGCAGTTCTTC
TRBJ1-2,TRBV20-1,.,.,CSGPEGRGLNYGYTF,TGCAGTGGTCCTGAGGGGCGGGGACTGAATTATGGCTACACCTTC
TRBJ2-5,TRBV27,.,.,CASSAVGWGHQETQYF,TGTGCCAGCAGCGCAGTAGGATGGGGACACCAAGAGACCCAGTACTTC
TRBJ2-1,TRBV2,.,.,CASSVEAQYNEQFF,TGTGCCAGCAGTGTCGAAGCCCAATACAATGAGCAGTTCTTC
TRBJ2-7,TRBV4-2,.,TRBD2,CASSQARQTGGGKYEQYF,TGTGCCAGCAGCCAAGCCCGCCAGACTGGCGGGGGGAAATACGAGCAGTACTTC
TRBJ2-7,TRBV7-2,.,.,CASSSLQVGYEQYF,TGTGCCAGCAGCTCGTTACAGGTGGGCTACGAGCAGTACTTC
TRBJ2-5,TRBV28,.,.,CASGAPGMEETQYF,TGTGCCAGCGGGGCGCCGGGGATGGAAGAGACCCAGTACTTC
TRBJ2-5,TRBV6-2/TRBV6-3,few,TRBD2,CASSYAQRGSQETQYF,TGTGCCAGCAGTTATGCCCAGCGGGGATCCCAAGAGACCCAGTACTTC
TRBJ2-3,TRBV20-1,.,.,CRGMSTDTQYF,TGCAGGGGGATGAGCACAGATACGCAGTATTTT
TRBJ1-2,TRBV4-2,few,TRBD1,CASSQGGQGGYTF,TGTGCCAGCAGCCAGGGAGGACAGGGTGGCTACACCTTC
TRBJ2-6,TRBV9,few,TRBD2,CASSVGTSGRAGANVLTF,TGTGCCAGCAGCGTAGGGACTAGCGGGAGGGCTGGGGCCAACGTCCTGACTTTC
TRBJ2-1,TRBV4-3,few,TRBD2,CASSQDLLAGGPGFYNEQFF,TGCGCCAGCAGCCAAGACCTTCTAGCGGGAGGGCCGGGATTCTACAATGAGCAGTTCTTC
TRBJ2-5,TRBV5-6,few,TRBD1,CASSWDRGSLWYF,TGTGCCAGCAGCTGGGACAGGGGTAGCCTGTGGTACTTC
TRBJ2-7,TRBV12-3/TRBV12-4,.,.,CASSAGTSVGQYF,TGTGCCAGCAGTGCAGGGACATCAGTCGGGCAGTACTTC
TRBJ2-2,TRBV7-9,.,.,CASPGGPGTGELFF,TGTGCCAGCCCCGGGGGGCCTGGCACCGGGGAGCTGTTTTTT